There are a few counts of the clone carrying this T cell receptor (beta chain). What it binds is not known. The source of the sample is a study of T cells after yellow fever vaccination. About the study: Those fractions that held only low numbers of cells were prepared using the SMART-Seq v4 Ultra Low Input RNA kit.

Per the germline V gene, CDR1 is SGHAT and CDR2 is FQNNGV. Trimming stripped 2 bases from V and 4 bases from J, with 13 bases between. This CDR3 spans 15 amino acids. In making TCR cDNA, 5'RACE template switching added a universal primer site and UMIs to it. TCRdb processed the 5' RACE reads anew with MiXCR; each CDR3 protein has one entry. Among about 130,000 distinct CDR3 sequences, over 8% were seen once, and the ten largest hold approximately 39%. Overall study results and limits: Post-booster repertoires again held most primary-vaccination clones (roughly 95% CD4, 88% CD8). FACS-sorted repertoires could harbor abundant contaminating bulk-population clonotypes.

The receptor's source is a man aged 18 to 29 who received the YFV17D yellow fever vaccine. The source was CD8+ T cells sorted from PBMCs, collected on the day of the yellow fever booster vaccination. V gene TRBV11-2 combines with J gene TRBJ2-3; the D gene could be TRBD1 or TRBD2 (6 bases each). The CDR3 is CASSLTGGRADTQYF. As DNA, the CDR3 is TGTGCCAGCAGCTTAACTGGGGGGCGCGCAGATACGCAGTATTTT.